Listed below are T cell receptor beta chains from one sample, sequenced in a study of T cell repertoires in cytomegalovirus infection. TCRdb reanalysed the reads using MiXCR and keeps one entry per CDR3 protein. The sample yields some 150,000 distinct CDR3 sequences, roughly 6.5% seen once. The specimen sequenced was PBMCs. These receptors were obtained from a human donor in good health (CMV status not recorded). Some clones in this sample may be carry-over from other donors' samples. The CDR3 runs from the conserved cysteine through the conserved F or W. The order of the fields is clone size, D gene, V gene, J gene, CDR3 protein, CDR3 DNA. The D gene is left open where the match is weak. Only some rows state a clone size, as once, few, many or a class for expanded clones.

>many|-|TRBV7-9|TRBJ2-1
CASSLERGVSNEQFF
TGTGCCAGCAGCTTAGAGAGGGGTGTAAGCAATGAGCAGTTCTTC
>-|-|TRBV9|TRBJ2-5
CASSVAPSGGETQYF
TGTGCCAGCAGCGTAGCTCCGTCCGGGGGAGAGACCCAGTACTTC
>few|-|TRBV13|TRBJ1-1
CASSLGRQGFLNTEAFF
TGTGCCAGCAGCTTAGGCCGGCAGGGCTTCCTAAACACTGAAGCTTTCTTT
>few|-|TRBV25-1|TRBJ1-2
CASSHLVGGYTF
TGTGCCAGCAGCCACCTAGTTGGCGGCTACACCTTC
>many|-|TRBV7-2|TRBJ2-7
CASSPTGPYEQYF
TGTGCCAGCAGTCCGACAGGTCCCTACGAGCAGTACTTC
>few|TRBD2|TRBV20-1|TRBJ2-1
CSGVGAGEWGTEQFF
TGCAGTGGGGTCGGAGCGGGGGAGTGGGGCACTGAGCAGTTCTTC
>few|-|TRBV3-1|TRBJ2-7
CASSWSSSYEQYF
TGTGCCAGCAGCTGGAGCAGCTCCTACGAGCAGTACTTC
>many|TRBD2|TRBV7-3|TRBJ2-1
CASSLTLGTSNEQFF
TGTGCCAGCAGCTTAACCCTTGGGACTAGCAATGAGCAGTTCTTC
>many|TRBD2|TRBV7-9|TRBJ2-1
CASSWTSGSSYNEQFF
TGTGCCAGCAGCTGGACTAGCGGGAGCTCCTACAATGAGCAGTTCTTC
>many|-|TRBV7-9|TRBJ2-5
CASSSWRDQETQYF
TGTGCCAGCAGCTCCTGGAGGGACCAAGAGACCCAGTACTTC
>-|-|TRBV12-3/TRBV12-4|TRBJ1-3
CASSYFSGNTIYF
TGTGCCAGCAGCTATTTCTCTGGAAACACCATATATTTT
>many|-|TRBV12-3/TRBV12-4|TRBJ2-5
CASSSDSQETQYF
TGTGCCAGCAGCTCGGACAGTCAAGAGACCCAGTACTTC
>many|-|TRBV4-1|TRBJ2-1
CASSQPGRAYNEQFF
TGCGCCAGCAGCCAACCGGGGAGAGCCTACAATGAGCAGTTCTTC
>many|-|TRBV6-5|TRBJ2-3
CASSYSGGESDTQYF
TGTGCCAGCAGTTACTCTGGCGGAGAATCAGATACGCAGTATTTT
>many|-|TRBV4-1|TRBJ2-7
CASSHPGLSYEQYF
TGCGCCAGCAGCCACCCCGGGCTCTCCTACGAGCAGTACTTC
>many|-|TRBV29-1|TRBJ2-2
CSVGRDPNAGELFF
TGCAGCGTTGGGCGGGACCCGAACGCCGGGGAGCTGTTTTTT
>few|-|TRBV6-6|TRBJ2-4
CASSYTQRENIQYF
TGTGCCAGCAGTTACACTCAGAGGGAAAACATTCAGTACTTC
>few|TRBD1|TRBV19|TRBJ1-1
CASNGGQGAAEAFF
TGTGCCAGTAATGGAGGGCAGGGGGCCGCTGAAGCTTTCTTT
>many|-|TRBV5-6|TRBJ2-5
CASSAGLRTLETQYF
TGTGCCAGCAGCGCCGGGCTCCGGACCTTAGAGACCCAGTACTTC
>many|TRBD2|TRBV11-2|TRBJ2-1
CASSLGAGGRNNEQFF
TGTGCCAGCAGCTTAGGGGCGGGGGGTAGGAACAATGAGCAGTTCTTC
>many|-|TRBV12-3/TRBV12-4|TRBJ1-3
CAVLDNTIYF
TGTGCCGTTTTGGACAACACCATATATTTT
>few|TRBD1|TRBV5-6|TRBJ2-7
CASILDRVEQYF
TGTGCCAGCATCCTGGACAGGGTGGAGCAGTACTTC
>many|TRBD2|TRBV9|TRBJ2-1
CASSDPPASGALNEQFF
TGTGCCAGCAGCGATCCTCCAGCTAGCGGGGCCCTCAATGAGCAGTTCTTC